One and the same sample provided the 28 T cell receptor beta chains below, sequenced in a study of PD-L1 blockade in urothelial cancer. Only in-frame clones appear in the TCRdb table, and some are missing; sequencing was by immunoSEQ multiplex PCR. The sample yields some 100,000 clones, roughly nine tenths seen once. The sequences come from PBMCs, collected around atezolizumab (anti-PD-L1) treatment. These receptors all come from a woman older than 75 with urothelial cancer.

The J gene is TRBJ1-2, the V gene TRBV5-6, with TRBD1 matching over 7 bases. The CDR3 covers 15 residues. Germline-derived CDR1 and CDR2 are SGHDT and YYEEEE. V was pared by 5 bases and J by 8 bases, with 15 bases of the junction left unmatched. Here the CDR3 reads CASSYVEGARRGYTF. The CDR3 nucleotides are TGTGCCAGCAGTTATGTCGAGGGGGCGCGCCGCGGCTACACCTTC.

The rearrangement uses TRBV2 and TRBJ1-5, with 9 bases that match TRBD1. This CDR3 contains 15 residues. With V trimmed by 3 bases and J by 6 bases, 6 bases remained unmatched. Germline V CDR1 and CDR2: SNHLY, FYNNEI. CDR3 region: CASSDPDRGGQPQHF. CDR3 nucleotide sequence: TGTGCCAGCAGTGACCCCGACAGGGGGGGTCAGCCCCAGCATTTT.

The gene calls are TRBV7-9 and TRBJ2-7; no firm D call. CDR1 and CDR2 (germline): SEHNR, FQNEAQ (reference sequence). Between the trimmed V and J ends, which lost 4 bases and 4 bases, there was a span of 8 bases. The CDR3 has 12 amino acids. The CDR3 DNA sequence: TGTGCCAGCAGCTCGGGTGTGTACGAGCAGTACTTC. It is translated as CASSSGVYEQYF.

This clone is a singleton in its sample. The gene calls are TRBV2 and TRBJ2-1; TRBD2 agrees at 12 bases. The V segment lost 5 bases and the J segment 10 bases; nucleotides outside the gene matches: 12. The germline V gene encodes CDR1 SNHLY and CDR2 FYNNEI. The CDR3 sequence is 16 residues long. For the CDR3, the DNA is TGTGCCAGCAGTCCCCGAGGACTAGCGGGATCTGGAGAGCAGTTCTTC. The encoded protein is CASSPRGLAGSGEQFF.

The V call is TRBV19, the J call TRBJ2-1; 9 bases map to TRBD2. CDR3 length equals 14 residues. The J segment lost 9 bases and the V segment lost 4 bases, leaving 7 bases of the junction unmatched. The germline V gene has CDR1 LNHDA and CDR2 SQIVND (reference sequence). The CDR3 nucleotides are TGTGCCAGTAGTAAGAGCGGGAGGAACACTGAGCAGTTCTTC. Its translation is CASSKSGRNTEQFF.

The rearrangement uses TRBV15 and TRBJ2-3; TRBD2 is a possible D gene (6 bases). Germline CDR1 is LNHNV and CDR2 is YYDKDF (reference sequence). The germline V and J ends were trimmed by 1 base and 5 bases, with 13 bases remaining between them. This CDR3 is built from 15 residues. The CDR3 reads CATSRGAGPKDTQYF. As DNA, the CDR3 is TGTGCCACCAGCAGAGGCGCGGGGCCGAAAGATACGCAGTATTTT.

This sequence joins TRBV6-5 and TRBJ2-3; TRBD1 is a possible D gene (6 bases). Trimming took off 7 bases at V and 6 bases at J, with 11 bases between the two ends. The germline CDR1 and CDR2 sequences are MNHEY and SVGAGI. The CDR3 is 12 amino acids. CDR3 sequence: CASNRDPDTQYF. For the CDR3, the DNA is TGTGCCAGCAACAGGGATCCGGATACGCAGTATTTT.

The CDR3 loop reads CASSQQGARNEQFF. The CDR3 bases are TGTGCCAGCAGCCAACAGGGGGCTCGCAATGAGCAGTTCTTC. The rearrangement links TRBV4-2 to TRBJ2-1, with 8 nucleotides matching TRBD1. In germline, CDR1 is LGHNA, CDR2 YNFKEQ. J gave up 6 bases and V 2 bases, and 3 bases lay outside the gene matches. This CDR3 comprises 14 residues.

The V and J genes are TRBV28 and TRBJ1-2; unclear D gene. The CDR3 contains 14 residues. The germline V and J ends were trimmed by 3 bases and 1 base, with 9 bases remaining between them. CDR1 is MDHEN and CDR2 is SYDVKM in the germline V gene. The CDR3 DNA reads TGTGCCAGCAGTTTGTCGACATATAACTATGGCTACACCTTC. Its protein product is CASSLSTYNYGYTF.

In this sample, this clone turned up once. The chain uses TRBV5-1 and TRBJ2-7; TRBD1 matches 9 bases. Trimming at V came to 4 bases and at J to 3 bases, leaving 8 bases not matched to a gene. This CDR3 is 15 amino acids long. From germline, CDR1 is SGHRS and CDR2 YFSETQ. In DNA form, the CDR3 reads TGCGCCAGCAGCCCCCCTGGGACAGGGTTCTACGAGCAGTACTTC. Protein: CASSPPGTGFYEQYF.

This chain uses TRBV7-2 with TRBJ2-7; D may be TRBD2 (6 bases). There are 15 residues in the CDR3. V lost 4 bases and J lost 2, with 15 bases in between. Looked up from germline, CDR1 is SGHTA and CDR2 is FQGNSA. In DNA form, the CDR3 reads TGTGCCAGCAGCTCCCTGACTAGGTCCCCCTACGAGCAGTACTTC. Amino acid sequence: CASSSLTRSPYEQYF.

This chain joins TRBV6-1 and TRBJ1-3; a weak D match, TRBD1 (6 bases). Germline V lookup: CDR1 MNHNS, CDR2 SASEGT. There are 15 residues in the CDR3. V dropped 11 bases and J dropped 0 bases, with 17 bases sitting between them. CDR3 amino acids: CAGGGHPSSGNTIYF. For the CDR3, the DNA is TGTGCCGGCGGGGGACACCCGAGCTCTGGAAACACCATATATTTT.

CDR3 coding DNA: TGTGCCAGCAGTTCCCGCCAGTGGGCCGATACGCAGTATTTT. The encoded protein is CASSSRQWADTQYF. The V gene is TRBV28, the J gene TRBJ2-3, with no clear D. The CDR3 has 14 amino acids. The V and J ends lost 4 bases and 6 bases respectively, with 14 bases between them. Germline assignment: CDR1 MDHEN and CDR2 SYDVKM.

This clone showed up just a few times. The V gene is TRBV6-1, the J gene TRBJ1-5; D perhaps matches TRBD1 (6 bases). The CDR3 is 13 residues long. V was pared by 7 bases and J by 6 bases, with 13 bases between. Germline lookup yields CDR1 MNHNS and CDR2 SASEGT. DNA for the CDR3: TGTGCCAGCATCACACAGGGTGGTCAGCCCCAGCATTTT. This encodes CASITQGGQPQHF.

The CDR3 sequence: CASSEGGAGAFF. For the CDR3, the DNA is TGTGCCAGCAGTGAAGGCGGGGCCGGGGCTTTCTTT. The genes are TRBV6-1 and TRBJ1-1; the D gene is possibly TRBD1 (5 bases). The CDR3 has 12 residues. Germline V gene lookup returns CDR1 MNHNS and CDR2 SASEGT. Trimming stripped 1 base from V and 11 bases from J, with 11 bases between.

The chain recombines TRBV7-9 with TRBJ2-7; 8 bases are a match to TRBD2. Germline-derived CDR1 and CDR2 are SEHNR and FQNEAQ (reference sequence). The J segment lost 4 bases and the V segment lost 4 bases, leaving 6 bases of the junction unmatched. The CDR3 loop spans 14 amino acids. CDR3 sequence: CASSSSGSIYEQYF. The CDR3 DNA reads TGTGCCAGCAGCTCCAGCGGGAGCATATACGAGCAGTACTTC.

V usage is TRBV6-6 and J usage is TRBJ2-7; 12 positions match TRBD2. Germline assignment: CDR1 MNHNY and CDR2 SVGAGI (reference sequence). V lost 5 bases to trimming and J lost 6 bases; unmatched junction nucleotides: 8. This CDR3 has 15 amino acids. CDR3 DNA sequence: TGTGCCAGCAGTAATTCGGGACTAGCGGGTCCCGAGCAGTACTTC. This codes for CASSNSGLAGPEQYF.

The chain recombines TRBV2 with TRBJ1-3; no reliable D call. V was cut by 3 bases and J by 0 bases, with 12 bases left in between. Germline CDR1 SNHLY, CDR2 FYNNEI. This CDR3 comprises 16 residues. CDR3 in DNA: TGTGCCAGCAGTGACAACAGCCTCCACTCTGGAAACACCATATATTTT. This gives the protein CASSDNSLHSGNTIYF.

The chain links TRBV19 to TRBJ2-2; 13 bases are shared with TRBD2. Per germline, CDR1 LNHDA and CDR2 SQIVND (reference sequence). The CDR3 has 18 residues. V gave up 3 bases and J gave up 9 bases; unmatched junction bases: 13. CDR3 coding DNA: TGTGCCAGTAGTATCCGGACTAGCGGGAGACAACACCGGAGGGAGCTGTTTTTT. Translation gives CASSIRTSGRQHRRELFF.

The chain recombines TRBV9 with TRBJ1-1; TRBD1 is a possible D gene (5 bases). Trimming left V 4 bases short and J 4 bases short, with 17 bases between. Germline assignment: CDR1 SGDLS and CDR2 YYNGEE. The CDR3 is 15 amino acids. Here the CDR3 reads CASSPFDSRGTEAFF. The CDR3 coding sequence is TGTGCCAGCAGCCCTTTTGACAGTCGCGGCACTGAAGCTTTCTTT.

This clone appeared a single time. DNA of the CDR3: TGTGCCAGCAGCGTTCGCCCGGGTAATGAAAAACTGTTTTTT. Translation: CASSVRPGNEKLFF. V and J are TRBV9 and TRBJ1-4; D unresolved. Trimming shortened V by 2 bases and J by 4 bases, and 9 bases separated the two germline ends. This CDR3 spans 14 amino acids. Germline V gene lookup returns CDR1 SGDLS and CDR2 YYNGEE.

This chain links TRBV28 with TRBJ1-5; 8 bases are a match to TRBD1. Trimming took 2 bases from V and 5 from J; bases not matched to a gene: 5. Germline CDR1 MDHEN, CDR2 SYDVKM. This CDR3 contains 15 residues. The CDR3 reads CASSLQGAGYQPQHF. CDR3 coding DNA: TGTGCCAGCAGTTTACAGGGGGCTGGGTATCAGCCCCAGCATTTT. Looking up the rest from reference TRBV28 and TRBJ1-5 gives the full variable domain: DVKVTQSSRYLVKRTGEKVFLECVQDMDHENMFWYRQDPGLGLRLIYFSYDVKMKEKGDIPEGYSVSREKKERFSLILESASTNQTSMYLCASSLQGAGYQPQHFGDGTRLSIL.

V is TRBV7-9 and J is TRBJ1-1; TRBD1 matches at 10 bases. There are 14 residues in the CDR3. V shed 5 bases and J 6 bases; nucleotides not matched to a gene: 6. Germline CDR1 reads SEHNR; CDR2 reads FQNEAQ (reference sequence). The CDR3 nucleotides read TGTGCCAGCAGCCGGGACAGGGGAGTCCCTGAAGCTTTCTTT. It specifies CASSRDRGVPEAFF.

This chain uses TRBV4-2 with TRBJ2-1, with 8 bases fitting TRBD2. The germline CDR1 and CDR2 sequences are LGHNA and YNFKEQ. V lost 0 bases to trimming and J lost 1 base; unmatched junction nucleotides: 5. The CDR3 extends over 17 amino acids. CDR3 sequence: CASSQDGTGGSYNEQFF. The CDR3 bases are TGTGCCAGCAGCCAAGATGGTACGGGAGGGTCCTACAATGAGCAGTTCTTC.

CDR3 sequence (DNA): TGTGCCAGCAGCCCCGGGACAGGGGTAGGGCAGCCCCAGCATTTT. Translating it yields CASSPGTGVGQPQHF. The chain combines TRBV9 with TRBJ1-5, with 10 bases lining up with TRBD1. Germline values: CDR1 SGDLS, CDR2 YYNGEE. The CDR3 has 15 amino acids. Trimming at V came to 4 bases and at J to 7 bases, leaving 8 bases not matched to a gene.

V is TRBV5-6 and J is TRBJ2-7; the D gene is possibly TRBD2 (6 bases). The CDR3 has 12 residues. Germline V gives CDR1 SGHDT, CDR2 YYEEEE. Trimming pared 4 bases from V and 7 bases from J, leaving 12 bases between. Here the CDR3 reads CASSNTGGEQYF. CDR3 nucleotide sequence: TGTGCCAGCAGCAATACCGGGGGTGAGCAGTACTTC.

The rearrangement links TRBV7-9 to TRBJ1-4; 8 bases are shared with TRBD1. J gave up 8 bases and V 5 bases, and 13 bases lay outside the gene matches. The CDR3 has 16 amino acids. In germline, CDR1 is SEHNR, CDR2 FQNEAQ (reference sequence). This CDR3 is CASSRSRGLIKEKLFF. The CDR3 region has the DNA TGTGCCAGCAGCCGCTCCAGGGGGCTAATAAAGGAAAAACTGTTTTTT.

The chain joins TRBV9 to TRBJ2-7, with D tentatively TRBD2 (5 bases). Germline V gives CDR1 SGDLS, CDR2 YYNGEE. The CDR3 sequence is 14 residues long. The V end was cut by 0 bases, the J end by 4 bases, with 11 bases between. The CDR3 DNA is TGTGCCAGCAGCGTAGACTTAGGCGGGTACGAGCAGTACTTC. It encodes CASSVDLGGYEQYF. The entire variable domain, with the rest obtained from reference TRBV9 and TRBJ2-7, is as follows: DSGVTQTPKHLITATGQRVTLRCSPRSGDLSVYWYQQSLDQGLQFLIQYYNGEERAKGNILERFSAQQFPDLHSELNLSSLELGDSALYFCASSVDLGGYEQYFGPGTRLTVT.